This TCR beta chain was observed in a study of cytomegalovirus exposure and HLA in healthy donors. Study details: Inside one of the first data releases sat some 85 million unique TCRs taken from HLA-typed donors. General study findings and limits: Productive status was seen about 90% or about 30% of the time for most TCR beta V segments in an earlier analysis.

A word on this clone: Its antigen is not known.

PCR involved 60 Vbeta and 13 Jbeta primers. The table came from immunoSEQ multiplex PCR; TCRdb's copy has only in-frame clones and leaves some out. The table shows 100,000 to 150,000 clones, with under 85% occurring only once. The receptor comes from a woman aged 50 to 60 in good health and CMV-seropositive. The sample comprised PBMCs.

As DNA, the CDR3 is TGTGCCTGGAGAGGACAGGGGCCTTACGAGCAGTACTTC. Its protein is CAWRGQGPYEQYF. V gene TRBV30 combines with J gene TRBJ2-7; 9 bases map to TRBD1. From germline, CDR1 is GTSNPN and CDR2 SVGIG (reference sequence). V lost 3 bases, J lost 4 bases, and 4 bases stayed unmatched. The CDR3 totals 13 residues.